These T cell receptor beta chains were read from a single sample in a study of T-cell memory formation after mild COVID-19. TCRdb passed the 5' RACE reads through MiXCR, listing each CDR3 protein once. The sample lists roughly 600,000 distinct CDR3 sequences, 15% to 20% seen once, with more than 10% in the top ten. What was sequenced was PBMCs or a T cell subset sorted from them (not recorded which). These receptor sequences come from an adult woman who had mild COVID-19 (a few samples of this study predate the infection). Cell type and time point are not known. CDR3s leave out the opening cysteine and the closing phenylalanine or tryptophan. Fields, in order: CDR3 length, V gene, J gene, clone size, CDR3 protein. Only part of the rows carry a size: once, few, many, or a class if the clone is expanded.

13	TRBV6-2/TRBV6-3	TRBJ2-3	few	ASSYPGLGFRTQY
13	TRBV7-9	TRBJ2-1	-	ASSVPGLGYNEQF
16	TRBV7-9	TRBJ1-1	many	ASSLGSLSGEMNTEAF
13	TRBV5-1	TRBJ1-1	few	ASSLTGKENTEAF
12	TRBV21-1	TRBJ1-2	few	ASSNSWGVYGYT
13	TRBV4-1	TRBJ1-5	-	ASSQELRSNQPQH
14	TRBV18	TRBJ1-2	once	ASSPPGGQSNYGYT
13	TRBV27	TRBJ2-2	-	ASSLRAGNTGELF
12	TRBV5-1	TRBJ1-2	-	ASSLGWSNYGYT
17	TRBV7-2	TRBJ2-7	-	ASSPPPGQVRAGPWGQY
15	TRBV27	TRBJ2-1	-	ASSLSLAGGPYNEQF
14	TRBV20-1	TRBJ1-6	-	SARQIRDPDNSPLH
13	TRBV12-3/TRBV12-4	TRBJ2-3	few	ASSKLAVSTDTQY
10	TRBV24-1	TRBJ2-5	few	ATSAREETQY
12	TRBV20-1	TRBJ2-5	-	SARDPGVQETQY
14	TRBV7-6	TRBJ2-1	few	ASSLLAKGSYNEQF
14	TRBV3-1	TRBJ1-2	-	ASTPELIPRGYGYT
11	TRBV14	TRBJ2-3	-	ASSQDPRDTQY
10	TRBV7-9	TRBJ2-1	-	ASSGQGVEQF
12	TRBV7-9	TRBJ2-4	many	ASIGPKAKNIQY
14	TRBV18	TRBJ2-3	-	ASSPPTRAVSDTQY
13	TRBV15	TRBJ2-7	many	ATSREGGVAYEQY
13	TRBV2	TRBJ2-3	-	ASSGLLGDLDTQY
12	TRBV20-1	TRBJ2-1	few	SARDSGVSGRQF
13	TRBV30	TRBJ2-1	few	AWSVQAGVGNEQF
13	TRBV6-2/TRBV6-3	TRBJ2-7	few	ASSYGEDRQYEQY
13	TRBV7-9	TRBJ2-1	few	ASSFAGGMINEQF
12	TRBV27	TRBJ2-7	-	ASSRFGGTYEQY
14	TRBV7-2	TRBJ2-7	-	ASSFAGTSVSYEQY
13	TRBV7-9	TRBJ2-5	few	ASSSRLRYQETQY
13	TRBV21-1	TRBJ1-3	few	ASSKVQLPGDTIY
15	TRBV19	TRBJ2-1	-	ASSHLVAGGLDNEQF
11	TRBV7-2	TRBJ2-7	few	ASTSRWTYEQY
12	TRBV5-6	TRBJ2-3	few	ASSFPRLTDTQY
13	TRBV12-3/TRBV12-4	TRBJ1-3	few	ASSLGSPRRNTIY
12	TRBV27	TRBJ1-1	few	ASSLWGGGSEAF
12	TRBV12-3/TRBV12-4	TRBJ2-5	-	ASRRTGGEETQY
15	TRBV4-1	TRBJ2-3	-	ASSQAGQGAGTDTQY
13	TRBV5-5	TRBJ2-1	few	ASSLVLAGINEQF
12	TRBV5-5	TRBJ2-5	many	ASSSAIAGETQY
12	TRBV18	TRBJ2-1	few	ASSLSSLYNEQF
13	TRBV5-1	TRBJ2-7	-	ASSLTGTPSYEQY
12	TRBV7-8	TRBJ2-3	few	ASSLQPSTDTQY
12	TRBV27	TRBJ2-7	few	ASSLRGGRGEQY
13	TRBV5-1	TRBJ2-6	few	ASSASYSGANVLT
13	TRBV7-2	TRBJ1-1	-	ASSSTTGVATEAF
13	TRBV7-2	TRBJ2-3	few	ASSELAGGIDTQY
11	TRBV29-1	TRBJ2-3	-	SVEGTGLNTQY
14	TRBV9	TRBJ2-7	-	ASSPGLAGGYSEQY
13	TRBV12-3/TRBV12-4	TRBJ2-7	-	ASSSPSGPSDEQY
13	TRBV9	TRBJ2-7	-	ASSVVTSPLYEQY
11	TRBV9	TRBJ2-5	few	ASSARPGETQY
14	TRBV21-1	TRBJ2-3	-	ASSRGLAGRNDTQY
12	TRBV5-1	TRBJ2-7	-	ASSLTSPDSEQY
12	TRBV27	TRBJ2-1	-	ASIISSGGTEQF
12	TRBV5-1	TRBJ2-7	few	ASSLEAPSYEQY
14	TRBV6-2/TRBV6-3	TRBJ2-7	-	ASSYSTSGSIYEQY
14	TRBV20-1	TRBJ2-7	few	SARDDRALSYHEQY
12	TRBV5-1	TRBJ1-5	many	ASSLDTGTQPQH
16	TRBV12-3/TRBV12-4	TRBJ2-2	-	ASSRWTSGGINTGELF